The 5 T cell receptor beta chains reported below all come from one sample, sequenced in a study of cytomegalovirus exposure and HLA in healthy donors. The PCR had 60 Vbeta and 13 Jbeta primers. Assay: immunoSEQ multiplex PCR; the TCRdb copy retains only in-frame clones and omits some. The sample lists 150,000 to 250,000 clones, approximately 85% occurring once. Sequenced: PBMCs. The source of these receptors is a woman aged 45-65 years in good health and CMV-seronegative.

DNA of the CDR3: TGTGCCAGCTCACCGCAGGTTGAGCAGTACTTC. It specifies CASSPQVEQYF. The chain has TRBV18 and TRBJ2-7; no reliable D call. Germline assignment: CDR1 KGHSH and CDR2 LQKENI. V was pared by 3 bases and J by 7 bases, with 7 bases between. CDR3 length equals 11 residues. The complete variable domain, with remaining parts taken from reference TRBV18 and TRBJ2-7, reads NAGVMQNPRHLVRRRGQEARLRCSPMKGHSHVYWYRQLPEEGLKFMVYLQKENIIDESGMPKERFSAEFPKEGPSILRIQQVVRGDSAAYFCASSPQVEQYFGPGTRLTVT.

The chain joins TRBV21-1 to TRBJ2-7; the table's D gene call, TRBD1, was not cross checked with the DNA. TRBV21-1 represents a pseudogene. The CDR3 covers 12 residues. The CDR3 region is CAAKGDSYEQYF. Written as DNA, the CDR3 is TGTGCCGCAAAGGGGGACTCCTACGAGCAGTACTTC.

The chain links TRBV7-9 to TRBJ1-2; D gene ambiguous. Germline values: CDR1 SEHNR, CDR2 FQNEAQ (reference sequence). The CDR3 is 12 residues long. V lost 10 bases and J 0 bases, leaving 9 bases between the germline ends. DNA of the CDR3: TGTGCCACCGAGGCTCCTAACTATGGCTACACCTTC. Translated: CATEAPNYGYTF.

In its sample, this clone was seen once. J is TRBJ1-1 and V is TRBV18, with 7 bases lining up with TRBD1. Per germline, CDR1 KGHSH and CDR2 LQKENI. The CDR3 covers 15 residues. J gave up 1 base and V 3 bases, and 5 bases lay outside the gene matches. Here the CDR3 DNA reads TGTGCCAGCTCACCGTCCGACAGGGCGAACACTGAAGCTTTCTTT. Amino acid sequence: CASSPSDRANTEAFF.

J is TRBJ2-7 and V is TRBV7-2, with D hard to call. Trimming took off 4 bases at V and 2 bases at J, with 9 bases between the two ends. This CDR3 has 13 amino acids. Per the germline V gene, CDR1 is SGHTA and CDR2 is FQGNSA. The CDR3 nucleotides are TGTGCCAGCAGCTCCCCTACGACCTACGAGCAGTACTTC. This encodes CASSSPTTYEQYF. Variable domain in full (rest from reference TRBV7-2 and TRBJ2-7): GAGVSQSPSNKVTEKGKDVELRCDPISGHTALYWYRQSLGQGLEFLIYFQGNSAPDKSGLPSDRFSAERTGGSVSTLTIQRTQQEDSAVYLCASSSPTTYEQYFGPGTRLTVT.